The rows below give T cell receptor beta chains drawn from one sample of a study of shared clonotypes between healthy human individuals. Clones were sequenced by immunoSEQ multiplex PCR, and TCRdb holds only the in-frame ones, with some missing. This sample has 1,400,000 or so clones, with 98% to 99% found just once. Material for sequencing was naive CD4+ T cells sorted from blood. These receptors were collected from a man aged 25 to 40 in good health. The conserved cysteine and the conserved F or W are not part of the CDR3 here. Each record gives: V gene, CDR3 length, CDR3 protein.

>TRBV10-2|15
ASSESGEIWTYNEQF
>TRBV11-2|16
ASSSTMGTSIATDTQY
>TRBV5-1|15
ASSLISKDSGANVLT
>TRBV7-9|15
ASSTRGRVGDTGELF
>TRBV18|11
ATLEGGDNEQF
>TRBV18|13
ASIQDLSNNEKLF
>TRBV5-1|14
ASSLGTVSGANVLT
>TRBV18|12
ASSPTRGYYEQY
>TRBV7-6|11
ASSPGGYQPQH
>TRBV5-1|13
ASSLGQGLSYEQY
>TRBV4-1|14
ASSPRTSGTYNEQF
>TRBV5-1|14
ASSIELGDPTYEQY
>TRBV25-1|11
ASSAHSRLTQY
>TRBV18|12
ASSPGSDGNTIY
>TRBV7-6|11
AGKRRGTGELF
>TRBV5-1|13
ASSLGLAGGSGQF
>TRBV9|12
ASNPGTGIETQY
>TRBV28|14
ASSLGLAGVADTQY
>TRBV18|12
ASSPGGMFQPQH
>TRBV10-3|11
AISAGGQETQY
>TRBV18|11
ATSLGARDEQF
>TRBV5-6|12
ASSLDIRTGELF
>TRBV11-2|13
ASSYPGLRPDTQY
>TRBV4-2|14
ASSQGRLRRTDTQY
>TRBV7-2|14
ASSLVWTSTTYEQY
>TRBV5-5|11
ASSLLGDYEQY
>TRBV4-2|11
ASSRTENYGYT
>TRBV30|12
AWSVLGQGASYT
>TRBV28|12
ASTTRWLSYEQY
>TRBV18|12
ASSFYSWGDTQY
>TRBV5-1|13
ASSPTSGPYNEQF
>TRBV4-1|12
ASLGAGVADEQF
>TRBV15|15
ATSPPERGRFNYGYT
>TRBV15|13
ATSRGSNPTGELF
>TRBV2|17
ASSEGGTSGMAGLGEQF
>TRBV5-6|14
ASSRAGTGSGNTIY
>TRBV4-1|17
ASSQEDTSGTSFTGELF
>TRBV6-1|13
ASSGTGANPYGYT
>TRBV7-8|10
ASSLDRGPQY
>TRBV11-2|12
ASSFASEAGELF
>TRBV28|14
ASSFRRTEKNTEAF
>TRBV19|12
ASSIETGAYEQY